A selection of T cell receptor beta chains follows, all from one sample in a study of blood T cell repertoires in COVID-19. Sequencing was performed with immunoSEQ multiplex PCR; in TCRdb, only in-frame clones are kept and a portion is missing. The sample has 140,000 to 150,000 clones, 75% to 90% seen once; the top ten hold around 3.2%. Material for sequencing was peripheral blood. These receptor sequences come from a man between 60 and 70 years old with active or convalescent COVID-19. Both conserved end residues are part of each CDR3. The D gene is left open where the match is weak. Rows may omit the clone size; those that give it use once, few, many or a size class.

clone size: NA; V gene: TRBV2; J gene: TRBJ2-1; D gene: NA; CDR3 DNA: TGTGCCAGCTACCGGGTCCCGGGGGATTATGAGCAGTTCTTC; CDR3 protein: CASYRVPGDYEQFF
clone size: NA; V gene: TRBV6-6; J gene: TRBJ1-5; D gene: TRBD1; CDR3 DNA: TGTGCCAGCAGGGACGGACAGGGAATCAGCAATCAGCCCCAGCATTTT; CDR3 protein: CASRDGQGISNQPQHF
clone size: NA; V gene: TRBV9; J gene: TRBJ2-1; D gene: NA; CDR3 DNA: TGTGCCAGCAGCGTCTCCGGGAACTCCTACAATGAGCAGTTCTTC; CDR3 protein: CASSVSGNSYNEQFF
clone size: NA; V gene: TRBV10-3; J gene: TRBJ1-4; D gene: NA; CDR3 DNA: TGTGCCATCAGTGGCGGTGAAAAACTGTTTTTT; CDR3 protein: CAISGGEKLFF
clone size: NA; V gene: TRBV5-1; J gene: TRBJ1-1; D gene: NA; CDR3 DNA: TGCGCCAGCAGCTTGAATGGGGGCTCGGGCACTGAAGCTTTCTTT; CDR3 protein: CASSLNGGSGTEAFF
clone size: NA; V gene: TRBV15; J gene: TRBJ2-2; D gene: TRBD1; CDR3 DNA: TGTGCCACCAGCAGAGTCCTCGGGACAGGGACCGGGGAGCTGTTTTTT; CDR3 protein: CATSRVLGTGTGELFF
clone size: NA; V gene: TRBV28; J gene: TRBJ1-5; D gene: NA; CDR3 DNA: TGTGCCAGCAAGGGGGGGTTCGGTCAGCCCCAGCATTTT; CDR3 protein: CASKGGFGQPQHF
clone size: NA; V gene: TRBV28; J gene: TRBJ1-4; D gene: NA; CDR3 DNA: TGTGCCAGCAGTTTACGGGGGACACTGTTTTTT; CDR3 protein: CASSLRGTLFF
clone size: NA; V gene: TRBV7-9; J gene: TRBJ1-1; D gene: NA; CDR3 DNA: TGTGCCAGCAGCTTTGGAGAGAACACTGAAGCTTTCTTT; CDR3 protein: CASSFGENTEAFF
clone size: NA; V gene: TRBV5-1; J gene: TRBJ2-7; D gene: NA; CDR3 DNA: TGCGCCAGCAGCTTGGGGCAGGGGGGCGGCGAGCAGTACTTC; CDR3 protein: CASSLGQGGGEQYF
clone size: NA; V gene: TRBV2; J gene: TRBJ1-4; D gene: NA; CDR3 DNA: TGTGCCAGCAGGTATCGACAGGTTCCAACTAATGAAAAACTGTTTTTT; CDR3 protein: CASRYRQVPTNEKLFF
clone size: NA; V gene: TRBV5-4; J gene: TRBJ1-6; D gene: TRBD1; CDR3 DNA: TGTGCCAGCAGCCAAGACAGGGCGAATTCACCCCTCCACTTT; CDR3 protein: CASSQDRANSPLHF
clone size: once; V gene: TRBV29-1; J gene: TRBJ1-2; D gene: NA; CDR3 DNA: TGCAGCGTTGTAGGAGGCAGGACTAACTATGGCTACACCTTC; CDR3 protein: CSVVGGRTNYGYTF
clone size: NA; V gene: TRBV24-1; J gene: TRBJ2-1; D gene: TRBD1; CDR3 DNA: TGTGCCACCAGTACCATGGGAACCGGGACAGTAAACTACAATGAGCAGTTCTTC; CDR3 protein: CATSTMGTGTVNYNEQFF
clone size: NA; V gene: TRBV18; J gene: TRBJ2-7; D gene: TRBD2; CDR3 DNA: TGTGCCAGCTCCGGACTAGCGGGAGACGAGCAGTACTTC; CDR3 protein: CASSGLAGDEQYF
clone size: NA; V gene: TRBV30; J gene: TRBJ1-2; D gene: NA; CDR3 DNA: TGTGCCTGGAGTCCGCTTCGGGATGGCTACACCTTC; CDR3 protein: CAWSPLRDGYTF
clone size: NA; V gene: TRBV6-1; J gene: TRBJ2-5; D gene: TRBD1; CDR3 DNA: TGTGCCAGCAGTGAACAAAGACAGGGAGTGGGCAAAGAGACCCAGTACTTC; CDR3 protein: CASSEQRQGVGKETQYF
clone size: once; V gene: TRBV7-8; J gene: TRBJ1-5; D gene: NA; CDR3 DNA: TGTGCCAGCAGCTTAGCGTCGGGGGTAGGTCAGCCCCAGCATTTT; CDR3 protein: CASSLASGVGQPQHF
clone size: NA; V gene: TRBV7-3; J gene: TRBJ2-1; D gene: TRBD2; CDR3 DNA: TGTGCCAGCAGCCTGGGACTACCCGAGAATGAGCAGTTCTTC; CDR3 protein: CASSLGLPENEQFF
clone size: NA; V gene: TRBV5-1; J gene: TRBJ1-1; D gene: NA; CDR3 DNA: TGCGCCAGCAGCTTGTACACGAACACTGAAGCTTTCTTT; CDR3 protein: CASSLYTNTEAFF
clone size: NA; V gene: TRBV18; J gene: TRBJ2-6; D gene: TRBD1; CDR3 DNA: TGTGCCAGCTCACCATTCGGACAGGGTAAAACTGGGGCCAACGTCCTGACTTTC; CDR3 protein: CASSPFGQGKTGANVLTF
clone size: once; V gene: TRBV7-9; J gene: TRBJ1-1; D gene: NA; CDR3 DNA: TGTGCCAGCAGCCCCGGGAAGACGACCACTGAAGCTTTCTTT; CDR3 protein: CASSPGKTTTEAFF
clone size: NA; V gene: TRBV24-1; J gene: TRBJ2-1; D gene: TRBD2; CDR3 DNA: TGTGCCACCAGTGATTTGCAGGGGCTAGCGGGAGGGAATGAGCAGTTCTTC; CDR3 protein: CATSDLQGLAGGNEQFF
clone size: once; V gene: TRBV7-2; J gene: TRBJ2-3; D gene: TRBD2; CDR3 DNA: TGTGCCAGCAGCTTTAGCGCGGGAGTACGCACAGATACGCAGTATTTT; CDR3 protein: CASSFSAGVRTDTQYF
clone size: NA; V gene: TRBV7-6; J gene: TRBJ2-1; D gene: TRBD2; CDR3 DNA: TGTGCCAGCAGCACCGCAATGACTAGCGATCACAATGAGCAGTTCTTC; CDR3 protein: CASSTAMTSDHNEQFF
clone size: NA; V gene: TRBV27; J gene: TRBJ2-1; D gene: NA; CDR3 DNA: TGTGCCAGCAGCCCTTTTACTCCGGGGAATGAGCAGTTCTTC; CDR3 protein: CASSPFTPGNEQFF
clone size: NA; V gene: TRBV28; J gene: TRBJ1-4; D gene: NA; CDR3 DNA: TGTGCCACCCATTTTAATGAAAAACTGTTTTTT; CDR3 protein: CATHFNEKLFF
clone size: NA; V gene: TRBV7-2; J gene: TRBJ2-7; D gene: TRBD1; CDR3 DNA: TGTGCCAGCAGCTCGGACGGGACAGCTATTTACGAGCAGTACTTC; CDR3 protein: CASSSDGTAIYEQYF
clone size: NA; V gene: TRBV6-6; J gene: TRBJ2-5; D gene: NA; CDR3 DNA: TGTGCCAGCTCCGAAGGGGGAGAGACCCAGTACTTC; CDR3 protein: CASSEGGETQYF
clone size: NA; V gene: TRBV4-3; J gene: TRBJ2-3; D gene: NA; CDR3 DNA: TGCGCCACCCCCCGGAGCAGGGGAATGCTGGATACGCAGTATTTT; CDR3 protein: CATPRSRGMLDTQYF
clone size: NA; V gene: TRBV5-1; J gene: TRBJ1-3; D gene: NA; CDR3 DNA: TGCGCCAGCAGCTTGGCCCCGACATATCTTTCTGGAAACACCATATATTTT; CDR3 protein: CASSLAPTYLSGNTIYF
clone size: few; V gene: TRBV29-1; J gene: TRBJ2-7; D gene: TRBD1; CDR3 DNA: TGCAGCGTTCGCCGGACAGGGACGGTCGAGCAGTACTTC; CDR3 protein: CSVRRTGTVEQYF
clone size: NA; V gene: TRBV30; J gene: TRBJ2-7; D gene: NA; CDR3 DNA: TGTGCCTGGAGTAAACACCCCTACGAGCAGTACTTC; CDR3 protein: CAWSKHPYEQYF
clone size: NA; V gene: TRBV7-8; J gene: TRBJ1-1; D gene: TRBD1; CDR3 DNA: TGTGCCAGCAGCTTGAAGGGACAGGGGACTGAAGCTTTCTTT; CDR3 protein: CASSLKGQGTEAFF
clone size: NA; V gene: TRBV9; J gene: TRBJ2-7; D gene: TRBD1; CDR3 DNA: TGTGCCAGCAGCGTACTGGACAGGGGGGGCGAGCAGTACTTC; CDR3 protein: CASSVLDRGGEQYF